A single T cell receptor (beta chain) is shown here with its context. The data derive from a study of T cell responses to AZD1222 COVID-19 vaccine. The method was immunoSEQ multiplex PCR; TCRdb's version includes in-frame clones alone and lacks a portion of them. The sample consists of 160,000 or so clones, about nine tenths of them appearing once. V lost 8 bases and J lost 1; bases outside the gene matches: 13. This CDR3 region has 16 residues. Germline loops: CDR1 MGHRA, CDR2 YSYEKL. The sample was peripheral blood, taken on day 0 of AZD1222 vaccination. The V gene is TRBV4-1, the J gene TRBJ1-2; the match to TRBD1 covers 7 bases. The clonotype comes from an adult in good health. Here the CDR3 reads CASAQNPTGDNYGYTF. The DNA for the CDR3 is TGCGCCAGCGCCCAGAACCCCACAGGGGATAACTATGGCTACACCTTC.